Only one count was recorded for the clone carrying this T cell receptor beta chain. What it binds is unknown. The record originates from a study of STAT5B mutations in CD4+ large granular lymphocyte leukemia. Study-wide points: Without putative leukemic clones, patient CD4-sorted repertoires remained more clonal than healthy CD4+ repertoires. Top patient clones used TRBV06 genes more often: 8/27 versus 2/35 in controls. Higher CD4+ than CD8+ T-LGLL clonality might reflect small sample size.

Germline assignment: CDR1 MGHDK and CDR2 SYGVNS. V was cut by 6 bases and J by 3 bases, with 14 bases left in between. The CDR3 runs 14 residues. Profiling relied on immunoSEQ multiplex PCR, and the TCRdb table lists in-frame clones only, not all of them. The sample consists of under 50,000 clones, about four fifths of them appearing once. This chain links TRBV25-1 with TRBJ1-1, with a tentative D call TRBD1 (6 bases). This clonotype was sampled from a human donor in good health. Sequencing was performed on CD4+ T cells from blood buffy coats. CDR3 protein: CASSRGAQDTEAFF. In DNA form, the CDR3 reads TGTGCCAGCAGCAGGGGCGCGCAGGACACTGAAGCTTTCTTT.